These 29 T cell receptor beta chains were all obtained from the same sample, sequenced in a study of T cell responses to AZD1222 COVID-19 vaccine. The repertoire was sequenced with immunoSEQ multiplex PCR; TCRdb's copy has only in-frame clones and lacks some. The data contain some 60,000 clones, about 79% of them singletons. The sequencing here drew on peripheral blood, taken on day 0 of AZD1222 vaccination. The receptors stem from an adult in good health.

This chain connects TRBV29-1 to TRBJ2-5, with 7 bases lining up with TRBD1. The ends lost 4 bases at V and 4 bases at J; junction bases unmatched: 9. CDR3 size: 14 residues. Germline V gene sequence: CDR1 SQVTM, CDR2 ANQGSEA. Here the CDR3 DNA reads TGCAGCGTTGGGGGTAGGGGGCTAGGAGAGACCCAGTACTTC. Its protein product is CSVGGRGLGETQYF.

The chain employs TRBV11-1 and TRBJ2-7; no firm D call. Germline V gene data show CDR1 as SGHAT and CDR2 as FQDESV (reference sequence). The V gene lost 2 bases and the J gene lost 5 bases, with 10 bases spanning the gap. This CDR3 comprises 13 residues. In DNA, the CDR3 is TGTGCCAGCAGCTTAAGTATTCCGGACGAGCAGTACGTC. Translating gives CASSLSIPDEQYV.

This chain connects TRBV4-2 to TRBJ1-1; no definite D call. The CDR3 totals 14 residues. V lost 1 base, J lost 0 bases, and 6 bases lay in between. Germline CDR1 LGHNA, CDR2 YNFKEQ. The CDR3 reads CASSQATVNTEAFF. The CDR3, as DNA: TGTGCCAGCAGCCAAGCAACGGTGAACACTGAAGCTTTCTTT.

V is TRBV19 and J is TRBJ1-2; no clear D gene. This CDR3 spans 13 amino acids. CDR1 LNHDA and CDR2 SQIVND come from the germline V gene (reference sequence). Deletions cut 1 base from V and 4 bases from J, with 7 bases between. CDR3 residues: CASSIGDAYGYTF. DNA for the CDR3: TGTGCCAGTAGTATAGGAGACGCCTATGGCTACACCTTC. The entire variable domain, with the rest obtained from reference TRBV19 and TRBJ1-2, is as follows: DGGITQSPKYLFRKEGQNVTLSCEQNLNHDAMYWYRQDPGQGLRLIYYSQIVNDFQKGDIAEGYSVSREKKESFPLTVTSAQKNPTAFYLCASSIGDAYGYTFGSGTRLTVV.

The rearrangement joins TRBV7-2 to TRBJ2-7; 10 bases match TRBD2. The CDR3 runs 15 residues. V shed 0 bases and J 5 bases; nucleotides not matched to a gene: 4. Germline CDR1 is SGHTA and CDR2 is FQGNSA. CDR3 in DNA: TGTGCCAGCAGCTTAGCTCGGACTAGCGGTGACGAGCAGTACTTC. The encoded protein is CASSLARTSGDEQYF. Filled out from reference TRBV7-2 and TRBJ2-7, the complete variable domain reads GAGVSQSPSNKVTEKGKDVELRCDPISGHTALYWYRQSLGQGLEFLIYFQGNSAPDKSGLPSDRFSAERTGGSVSTLTIQRTQQEDSAVYLCASSLARTSGDEQYFGPGTRLTVT.

The V and J genes are TRBV6-5 and TRBJ1-1; maybe TRBD1 (6 bases). Germline V gene sequence: CDR1 MNHEY, CDR2 SVGAGI. V was trimmed by 10 bases and J by 0 bases, leaving 18 bases between them. The CDR3 has 15 residues. Here the CDR3 DNA reads TGTGCCATCAAGAACCAAGGGGGTTTGAACACTGAAGCTTTCTTT. As protein: CAIKNQGGLNTEAFF.

The chain is built from TRBV19 and TRBJ2-3; D is undetermined. The V end was cut by 6 bases, the J end by 0 bases, with 13 bases between. The germline gives CDR1 LNHDA, CDR2 SQIVND (reference sequence). The CDR3 has 15 amino acids. The CDR3 DNA sequence: TGTGCCAGTAGCCTGCATTGGGGTAGCACAGATACGCAGTATTTT. It is translated as CASSLHWGSTDTQYF. The whole variable domain, remainder taken from reference TRBV19 and TRBJ2-3, is DGGITQSPKYLFRKEGQNVTLSCEQNLNHDAMYWYRQDPGQGLRLIYYSQIVNDFQKGDIAEGYSVSREKKESFPLTVTSAQKNPTAFYLCASSLHWGSTDTQYFGPGTRLTVL.

The chain is built from TRBV10-3 and TRBJ1-5; a possible D gene is TRBD1 (5 bases). CDR3 size: 13 residues. Trimming removed 6 bases at V and 3 bases at J, with 9 bases between. Germline V gene sequence: CDR1 ENHRY, CDR2 SYGVKD. The CDR3, as DNA: TGTGCCATCAGGCAGGGTCTCAATCAGCCCCAGCATTTT. As protein: CAIRQGLNQPQHF.

This clone showed up just once. The rearrangement joins TRBV7-3 to TRBJ2-3; 9 positions match TRBD2. Germline CDR1 and CDR2: SGHTA and FQGTGA. The CDR3 runs to 17 residues. V gave up 3 bases and J gave up 2 bases; unmatched junction bases: 9. The CDR3 spells CASSLFASGEVTDTQYF. CDR3 in DNA: TGTGCCAGCAGCTTGTTTGCTAGCGGGGAGGTCACAGATACGCAGTATTTT.

V gene TRBV6-5 combines with J gene TRBJ1-1; tentative D call: TRBD1 (5 bases). With 0 bases removed from V and 8 bases from J, the gap between germline ends came to 10 bases. Per the germline V gene, CDR1 is MNHEY and CDR2 is SVGAGI. The CDR3 has 13 amino acids. CDR3 in amino acids: CASSYSMWGEAFF. In DNA form, the CDR3 reads TGTGCCAGCAGTTACTCGATGTGGGGGGAAGCTTTCTTT.

The V and J genes are TRBV7-2 and TRBJ2-5; D is possibly TRBD2 (6 bases). Germline CDR1 SGHTA, CDR2 FQGNSA. CDR3 length equals 15 residues. Trimming cost V 4 bases and J 5 bases, with 17 bases left between them. As DNA, the CDR3 is TGTGCCAGCAGCTCCCCGGGACTGGGGCGGGAGACCCAGTACTTC. Amino acid sequence: CASSSPGLGRETQYF. The variable domain in full, completed from reference TRBV7-2 and TRBJ2-5, reads GAGVSQSPSNKVTEKGKDVELRCDPISGHTALYWYRQSLGQGLEFLIYFQGNSAPDKSGLPSDRFSAERTGGSVSTLTIQRTQQEDSAVYLCASSSPGLGRETQYFGPGTRLLVL.

CDR3: CASSLNTSPNYYGYTF. Here the CDR3 DNA reads TGTGCCAGCAGCTTAAATACCAGCCCTAATTACTATGGCTACACCTTC. The chain joins TRBV7-8 to TRBJ1-2; D uncertain. The CDR3 consists of 16 residues. CDR1 and CDR2 from the germline V gene are SGHVS and FQNEAQ. Trimming took off 2 bases at V and 3 bases at J, with 16 bases between the two ends. Filled out from reference TRBV7-8 and TRBJ1-2, the complete variable domain reads GAGVSQSPRYKVAKRGQDVALRCDPISGHVSLFWYQQALGQGPEFLTYFQNEAQLDKSGLPSDRFFAERPEGSVSTLKIQRTQQEDSAVYLCASSLNTSPNYYGYTFGSGTRLTVV.

This chain connects TRBV3-1 (or the pseudogene TRBV3-2) to TRBJ1-4; D gene ambiguous. V dropped 4 bases and J dropped 5 bases, with 14 bases sitting between them. CDR3 length: 15 amino acids. Germline loops: CDR1 LGHDT, CDR2 YNNKEL (reference sequence). CDR3 in amino acids: CASSPGGFPNEKLFF. The CDR3 coding sequence is TGTGCCAGCAGCCCAGGTGGATTTCCAAATGAAAAACTGTTTTTT.

This clone has only a few counts. The V and J genes are TRBV27 and TRBJ2-5; D uncertain. The V end lost 4 bases, the J end lost 2 bases, and 8 bases lay between the germline ends. The CDR3 extends over 13 amino acids. Germline V lookup: CDR1 MNHEY, CDR2 SMNVEV (reference sequence). The CDR3 DNA is TGTGCCAGCAGTTGGGGTAGTCAAGAGACCCAGTACTTC. Protein: CASSWGSQETQYF.

This chain links TRBV6-6 with TRBJ1-5; D ambiguous. Per the germline V gene, CDR1 is MNHNY and CDR2 is SVGAGI (reference sequence). Trimming removed 1 base from V and 4 bases from J, with 11 bases in between. The CDR3 totals 15 residues. The CDR3 is CASSYWVGLNQPQHF. The CDR3 nucleotides are TGTGCCAGCAGTTACTGGGTTGGCCTGAATCAGCCCCAGCATTTT.

The V gene is TRBV5-1, the J gene TRBJ2-3; 15 bases map to TRBD2. The CDR3 sequence is 17 residues long. The V and J ends lost 4 bases and 0 bases, in that order; junction bases with no gene match: 3. CDR1 and CDR2 from the germline V gene are SGHRS and YFSETQ. CDR3 residues: CASSGTSGRTSTDTQYF. CDR3 DNA sequence: TGCGCCAGCAGCGGGACTAGCGGGAGGACTAGCACAGATACGCAGTATTTT.

This chain connects TRBV6-5 to TRBJ1-4; TRBD1 is a possible D gene (5 bases). V was shortened by 6 bases and J by 7 bases, with 15 bases between the two germline ends. In germline, CDR1 is MNHEY, CDR2 SVGAGI. The CDR3 sequence is 14 residues long. DNA for the CDR3: TGTGCCAGCAGGGACATCCGGTCTCCTGAAAAACTGTTTTTT. Translated, it gives CASRDIRSPEKLFF.

J is TRBJ2-1 and V is TRBV19; possibly TRBD1 or TRBD2 for D (5 bases each). Per germline, CDR1 LNHDA and CDR2 SQIVND (reference sequence). The CDR3 contains 12 residues. Trimming cost V 10 bases and J 6 bases, with 13 bases left between them. The CDR3 DNA sequence: TGTGCCACATCGTTTGGGACCAATGAGCAGTTCTTC. Translation: CATSFGTNEQFF.

This chain uses TRBV19 with TRBJ1-3; the match to TRBD1 covers 8 bases. V gave up 7 bases and J gave up 2 bases; unmatched junction bases: 4. CDR3 length: 14 residues. The V gene's germline CDR1 is LNHDA and CDR2 SQIVND (reference sequence). The CDR3 DNA follows: TGTGCCAGTACCCGACAGGGGACTGGAAACACCATATATTTT. Amino acids: CASTRQGTGNTIYF.

The genes are TRBV11-2 and TRBJ2-1, with D unclear. From germline, CDR1 is SGHAT and CDR2 FQNNGV. V was cut by 1 base and J by 8 bases, with 9 bases left in between. The CDR3 is 13 amino acids. The CDR3 reads CASSLVAVDEQFF. In DNA form, the CDR3 reads TGTGCCAGCAGCTTAGTAGCAGTAGATGAGCAGTTCTTC.

The chain links TRBV28 to TRBJ1-1; D not certain. V lost 8 bases and J lost 5, with 15 bases in between. CDR3 length: 13 residues. CDR1 MDHEN and CDR2 SYDVKM come from the germline V gene. CDR3 coding DNA: TGTGCCAGCTCCTCCGGGCAGAGGACTGAAGCTTTCTTT. Amino acids: CASSSGQRTEAFF.

The gene calls are TRBV13 and TRBJ2-5; D might be TRBD1 or TRBD2, each matching 5 bases. This CDR3 comprises 13 residues. CDR1 is PRHDT and CDR2 is FYEKMQ in the germline V gene (reference sequence). V was cut by 4 bases and J by 6 bases, with 12 bases left in between. CDR3 DNA sequence: TGTGCCAGCAGCTACCCCGGGGCCCAGACCCAGTACTTC. This codes for CASSYPGAQTQYF.

On this clone itself: Within the sample, other DNA sequences also encode this same CDR3. The V and J genes are TRBV18 and TRBJ2-5; 7 bases align to TRBD1. Germline loops: CDR1 KGHSH, CDR2 LQKENI. Trimming took 6 bases from V and 2 from J; bases not matched to a gene: 3. The CDR3 consists of 13 residues. This CDR3 reads CASSPGQQETQYF. CDR3 nucleotides: TGTGCCAGCTCCCCGGGACAGCAAGAGACCCAGTACTTC.

V is TRBV24-1 and J is TRBJ2-5; 8 nucleotides agree with TRBD1. Trimming at V came to 4 bases and at J to 4 bases, leaving 10 bases not matched to a gene. Looked up from germline, CDR1 is KGHDR and CDR2 is SFDVKD. The CDR3 contains 16 residues. The CDR3 sequence is CATSDPGDRRSETQYF. The DNA of the CDR3 is TGTGCCACCAGTGACCCCGGGGACAGGAGATCAGAGACCCAGTACTTC.

The CDR3 region is CASSDRGEKLFF. CDR3 DNA: TGTGCCAGCAGCGACAGAGGCGAAAAACTGTTTTTT. The chain has TRBV5-4 and TRBJ1-4; possible D gene TRBD1, 5 bases. V lost 4 bases, J lost 8 bases, and 9 bases lay in between. This CDR3 spans 12 amino acids. The germline V gene has CDR1 SGHNT and CDR2 YYREEE (reference sequence).

The J gene is TRBJ2-3, the V gene TRBV7-9; D gene unclear. CDR1 is SEHNR and CDR2 is FQNEAQ in the germline V gene (reference sequence). V lost 5 bases, J lost 5 bases, and 8 bases lay in between. This CDR3 contains 12 residues. CDR3 nucleotide sequence: TGTGCCAGCAGCCCTAACCTAGATACGCAGTATTTT. It codes for CASSPNLDTQYF.

The chain links TRBV7-9 to TRBJ2-3; possible D gene TRBD2, 6 bases. The CDR3 is 12 residues long. V lost 4 bases to trimming and J lost 5 bases, with 7 bases between them. Per germline, CDR1 SEHNR and CDR2 FQNEAQ (reference sequence). The CDR3 DNA follows: TGTGCCAGCAGCTGGGGGGAAGATACGCAGTATTTT. Encoded protein: CASSWGEDTQYF.

The V and J genes are TRBV18 and TRBJ1-6, with TRBD1 matching over 7 bases. Germline assignment: CDR1 KGHSH and CDR2 LQKENI. Trimming cost V 3 bases and J 7 bases; bases outside gene matches: 9. The CDR3 is made up of 16 amino acids. The CDR3 coding sequence is TGTGCCAGCTCACCGAGAGCCAGGGACAGCAATTCACCCCTCCACTTT. Encoded protein: CASSPRARDSNSPLHF.

The rearrangement joins TRBV4-3 to TRBJ1-2; D unclear. Looked up from germline, CDR1 is LGHNA and CDR2 is YSLEER. CDR3 length equals 15 residues. Deletions cut 1 base from V and 0 bases from J, with 9 bases between. The CDR3 protein is CASSQGRASNYGYTF. The CDR3, as DNA: TGCGCCAGCAGCCAAGGACGGGCCTCTAACTATGGCTACACCTTC.